Below, 13 T cell receptor beta chains from the same sample are listed, as sequenced in a study of untreated major depressive disorder. Sequencing used immunoSEQ multiplex PCR; TCRdb keeps in-frame clones, though not all of them. The repertoire includes tens of thousands of clones, just under 95% of them detected once, and 0.25% to 0.35% sits in the top ten. Sequencing was performed on CD4+ T cells from PBMCs. Receptors originate from a man aged 30 to 39 in good health.

The chain carries TRBV5-1 and TRBJ1-2; tentatively, D is TRBD1 (5 bases). The V gene's germline CDR1 is SGHRS and CDR2 YFSETQ. This CDR3 has 13 residues. Trimming took off 5 bases at V and 2 bases at J, with 10 bases between the two ends. The CDR3 reads CASRIQENYGYTF. The CDR3 bases are TGCGCCAGCAGAATACAGGAGAACTATGGCTACACCTTC.

V is TRBV10-1 and J is TRBJ1-3; no definite D call. The CDR3 has 18 amino acids. The V end was cut by 6 bases, the J end by 9 bases, with 30 bases between. Germline CDR1 and CDR2: WNHNN and SYGVQD (reference sequence). CDR3 sequence reads: CASSGRVEWQALKSTIYF. CDR3 nucleotide sequence: TGCGCCAGCAGCGGAAGGGTGGAATGGCAGGCCCTGAAAAGCACCATATATTTT.

With respect to this clone: An end of the junction does not agree with germline; a read error may underlie this. This sequence joins TRBV4-3 and TRBJ2-2; no clear D. Germline-derived CDR1 and CDR2 are LGHNA and YSLEER. The length of the CDR3 is 16 residues. CDR3 amino acids: CASSPQTISNTGELFF. CDR3 DNA: TGCGCCAGCAGCCCTCAGACCATTTCGAATACCGGGGAGCTGTTTTTT.

This chain joins TRBV5-1 and TRBJ1-2; TRBD1 is a possible D gene (5 bases). From germline, CDR1 is SGHRS and CDR2 YFSETQ. The germline V and J ends were trimmed by 5 bases and 3 bases, with 14 bases remaining between them. The CDR3 consists of 14 residues. The CDR3 coding sequence is TGCGCCAGCAGGGGGTCGACGGGGGACTATGGCTACACCTTC. Translation gives CASRGSTGDYGYTF.

The chain is built from TRBV4-3 and TRBJ2-5; D could derive from TRBD1 or TRBD2 (5 bases each). The germline gives CDR1 LGHNA, CDR2 YSLEER. This CDR3 has 13 amino acids. V was trimmed by 0 bases and J by 10 bases, leaving 12 bases between them. The CDR3 DNA reads TGCGCCAGCAGCCAAGATAAAGGGACGCTCCAGTACTTC. This codes for CASSQDKGTLQYF.

This sequence joins TRBV7-2 and TRBJ1-1; TRBD1 aligns across 8 bases. The germline V gene encodes CDR1 SGHTA and CDR2 FQGNSA. This CDR3 region has 15 residues. V shed 6 bases and J 1 base; nucleotides not matched to a gene: 7. CDR3 loop: CASRSAGGWNTEAFF. The CDR3 coding sequence is TGTGCCAGCAGATCTGCAGGGGGCTGGAACACTGAAGCTTTCTTT.

The rearrangement links TRBV5-4 to TRBJ1-3; TRBD1 agrees at 8 bases. V gave up 0 bases and J gave up 2 bases; unmatched junction bases: 1. Germline V gives CDR1 SGHNT, CDR2 YYREEE (reference sequence). CDR3 length: 15 amino acids. CDR3 sequence: CASSLVGQAGNTIYF. CDR3 DNA: TGTGCCAGCAGCTTGGTGGGACAGGCTGGAAACACCATATATTTT.

The rearrangement uses TRBV6-5 and TRBJ1-2, with a weak D call TRBD1 (6 bases). Germline V gene sequence: CDR1 MNHEY, CDR2 SVGAGI. The V end lost 5 bases, the J end lost 2 bases, and 15 bases lay between the germline ends. CDR3 size: 15 residues. This CDR3 reads CASSVRQAMNYGYTF. The CDR3 DNA is TGTGCCAGCAGTGTAAGACAGGCGATGAACTATGGCTACACCTTC.

The chain employs TRBV27 and TRBJ1-4; D is undetermined. With 0 bases removed from V and 4 bases from J, the gap between germline ends came to 6 bases. Germline V gene sequence: CDR1 MNHEY, CDR2 SMNVEV (reference sequence). The CDR3 length is 14 residues. The CDR3 loop is CASSLSGVNEKLFF. CDR3 bases: TGTGCCAGCAGTTTATCCGGGGTTAATGAAAAACTGTTTTTT. Full variable domain (remainder filled in from reference TRBV27 and TRBJ1-4): EAQVTQNPRYLITVTGKKLTVTCSQNMNHEYMSWYRQDPGLGLRQIYYSMNVEVTDKGDVPEGYKVSRKEKRNFPLILESPSPNQTSLYFCASSLSGVNEKLFFGSGTQLSVL.

In its sample, this clone was seen once. The chain has TRBV15 and TRBJ1-5; unclear D gene. Trimming stripped 1 base from V and 4 bases from J, with 2 bases between. Germline lookup yields CDR1 LNHNV and CDR2 YYDKDF (reference sequence). The CDR3 sequence is 12 residues long. The CDR3 sequence: CATSRANQPQHF. The CDR3 DNA reads TGTGCCACCAGCAGAGCTAATCAGCCCCAGCATTTT. Together with reference TRBV15 and TRBJ1-5, the CDR3 gives the full variable domain: DAMVIQNPRYQVTQFGKPVTLSCSQTLNHNVMYWYQQKSSQAPKLLFHYYDKDFNNEADTPDNFQSRRPNTSFCFLDIRSPGLGDTAMYLCATSRANQPQHFGDGTRLSIL.

The rearrangement links TRBV7-2 to TRBJ1-1; 9 nucleotides match TRBD1. V gave up 5 bases and J gave up 0 bases; unmatched junction bases: 16. Germline V gene data show CDR1 as SGHTA and CDR2 as FQGNSA. The CDR3 is 19 residues long. This chain's CDR3 is CASSPYPRGQGGMNTEAFF. In DNA form, the CDR3 reads TGTGCCAGCAGCCCTTACCCTCGGGGACAGGGAGGGATGAACACTGAAGCTTTCTTT.

The chain combines TRBV10-3 with TRBJ1-3; D possibly corresponds to TRBD1 (6 bases). The V and J ends lost 2 bases and 2 bases respectively, with 16 bases between them. The CDR3 covers 17 residues. CDR1 is ENHRY, CDR2 SYGVKD, per germline. DNA of the CDR3: TGTGCCATCAGTGAGAGTGGGGGGCCCATGACTGGAAACACCATATATTTT. Residues: CAISESGGPMTGNTIYF.

The chain uses TRBV4-1 and TRBJ2-2; D remains ambiguous. With 5 bases removed from V and 7 bases from J, the gap between germline ends came to 29 bases. CDR3 length: 19 residues. The germline V gene encodes CDR1 MGHRA and CDR2 YSYEKL. The CDR3 protein is CASSYRVGGSQLGHGELFF. The CDR3 DNA follows: TGCGCCAGCAGCTACCGAGTGGGTGGGTCTCAATTAGGCCACGGGGAGCTGTTTTTT.